This T cell receptor beta chain was sequenced in a study of shared clonotypes between healthy human individuals. Study-level information: Samples came from two female and a few male donors aged 18 to 49.

Assay execution took place at the deep level. TCRdb's copy holds only in-frame clones and misses some; the assay was immunoSEQ multiplex PCR. Of around 1.1 million clones in the sample, around 78% were seen once. Study findings and constraints: Four donors held around 5% of naive CD4 clonotypes in common. Only blood was sampled; tissue repertoires likely differ.

This clone was picked up a small number of times. Its specificity is unknown. Germline loops: CDR1 SGHTS, CDR2 YDEGEE. Trimming took 4 bases from V and 4 from J; bases not matched to a gene: 13. This CDR3 region has 16 residues. The sequencing input was memory CD4+ T cells from PBMCs. The subset was: CD45RA-negative fraction. The genes are TRBV5-8 and TRBJ1-1, with 7 nucleotides matching TRBD1. This sequence originates from a man younger than 35 in good health. Some clones in this sample may be carry-over from other donors' samples. The CDR3 loop reads CASSHRQGRGSTEAFF. For the CDR3, the DNA is TGTGCCAGCAGCCACAGACAGGGACGAGGTAGCACTGAAGCTTTCTTT.